The clone carrying this T cell receptor beta chain occurred many times. Its antigen is unknown. The record originates from a study of T cells in Graves' hyperthyroidism and ophthalmopathy. The study excluded patients with uncontrolled infection, other autoimmune disease, pregnancy or lactation. The CDR3 has 15 amino acids. Germline-derived CDR1 and CDR2 are MNHNS and SASEGT. V lost 7 bases to trimming and J lost 2 bases, with 18 bases between them. RNA transcripts provided the source from which TCR beta CDR3 regions were amplified. During a first-round RT-PCR of the TCR CDR3, the HTBI primer set was used. TCRdb passed the multiplex PCR reads through MiXCR, listing each CDR3 protein once. The table shows about 210,000 distinct CDR3 sequences, with approximately 17% occurring only once. Study-level points and caveats: The majority of expanded thyroid clonotypes above 0.001 also appeared in blood.

The sequence was collected from a man aged 50-60 years with Graves' hyperthyroidism. Sequences were obtained from blood. The rearrangement uses TRBV6-1 and TRBJ2-7, with a weak D call TRBD2 (6 bases). This chain's CDR3 is CASISGRAGAYEQYF. The CDR3 coding sequence is TGTGCCAGCATTAGCGGCCGGGCAGGAGCCTACGAGCAGTACTTC.